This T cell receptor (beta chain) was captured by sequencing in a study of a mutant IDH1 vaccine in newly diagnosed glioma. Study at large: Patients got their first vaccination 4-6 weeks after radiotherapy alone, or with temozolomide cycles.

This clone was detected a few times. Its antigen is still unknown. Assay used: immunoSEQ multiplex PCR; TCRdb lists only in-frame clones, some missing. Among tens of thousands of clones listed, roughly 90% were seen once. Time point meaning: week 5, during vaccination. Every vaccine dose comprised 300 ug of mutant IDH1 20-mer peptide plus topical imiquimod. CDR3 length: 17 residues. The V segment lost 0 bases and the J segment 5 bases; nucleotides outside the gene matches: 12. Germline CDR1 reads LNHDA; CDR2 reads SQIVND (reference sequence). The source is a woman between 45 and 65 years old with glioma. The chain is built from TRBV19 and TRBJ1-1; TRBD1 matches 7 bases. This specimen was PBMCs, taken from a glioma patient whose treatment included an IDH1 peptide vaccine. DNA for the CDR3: TGTGCCAGTAGTATAGATCCATCAGAGGGGGCAGGAACTGAAGCTTTCTTT. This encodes CASSIDPSEGAGTEAFF. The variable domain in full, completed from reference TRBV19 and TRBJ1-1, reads DGGITQSPKYLFRKEGQNVTLSCEQNLNHDAMYWYRQDPGQGLRLIYYSQIVNDFQKGDIAEGYSVSREKKESFPLTVTSAQKNPTAFYLCASSIDPSEGAGTEAFFGQGTRLTVV.